What follows describes a single T cell receptor beta chain. Its target is not known. The data were taken from a study of T cell repertoires in cytomegalovirus infection. One entry per CDR3 protein results from TCRdb running MiXCR on the reads. The table shows some 590,000 distinct CDR3 sequences, with around 40% occurring only once. The CDR3 sequence is 16 residues long. The V and J ends lost 5 bases and 4 bases, in that order; junction bases with no gene match: 12. Germline V lookup: CDR1 SSHAT, CDR2 FNYEAQ (reference sequence). The chain joins TRBV7-7 to TRBJ2-5, with TRBD1 identical over 8 bases. The origin of this receptor is a human donor in good health (CMV status not recorded). Some clones in this sample may be carry-over from other donors' samples. This material consisted of cultured PBMCs, taken from culture after CMV antigen stimulation. The CDR3 spells CASSPWGQGAGETQYF. CDR3 in DNA: TGTGCCAGCAGCCCCTGGGGCCAGGGGGCCGGAGAGACCCAGTACTTC.